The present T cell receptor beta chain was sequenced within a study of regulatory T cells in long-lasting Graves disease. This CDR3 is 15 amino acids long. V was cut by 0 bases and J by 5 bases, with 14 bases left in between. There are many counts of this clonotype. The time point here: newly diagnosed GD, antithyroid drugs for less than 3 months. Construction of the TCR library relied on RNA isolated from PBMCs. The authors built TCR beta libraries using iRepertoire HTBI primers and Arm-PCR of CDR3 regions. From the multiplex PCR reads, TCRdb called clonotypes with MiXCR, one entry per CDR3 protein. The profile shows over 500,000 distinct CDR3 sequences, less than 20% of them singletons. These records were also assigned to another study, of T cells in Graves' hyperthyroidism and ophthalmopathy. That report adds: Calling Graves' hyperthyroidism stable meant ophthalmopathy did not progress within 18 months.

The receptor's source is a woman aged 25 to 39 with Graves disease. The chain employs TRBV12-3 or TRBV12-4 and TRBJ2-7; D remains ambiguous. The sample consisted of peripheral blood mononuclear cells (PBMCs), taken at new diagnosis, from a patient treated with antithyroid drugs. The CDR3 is CASSLAAGRIDEQYF. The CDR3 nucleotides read TGTGCCAGCAGTTTAGCTGCCGGCAGGATCGACGAGCAGTACTTC.